This TCR beta chain was profiled in a study of blood T cell repertoires in COVID-19 (dated by TCRdb to the early 2020s). In terms of the full investigation: Samples covering the acute and convalescent phases of COVID-19 were provided by collaborators in the United States, Italy and Spain. The material from the prospective study consisted of cDNA or gDNA derived from T cells, B-cell-depleted T cells, or PBMCs. The dataset comprised deeply sampled blood TCRbeta repertoires from subjects exposed to, actively infected with, or recovered from COVID-19. The repertoires were released in a freely available public database meant as a resource for research on the immune response to SARS-CoV-2. The samples were drawn from the first 160 participants of the ongoing ImmuneRACE study and from about 1,200 subjects provided by 6 global collaborators. The sample metadata nearly always contained a de-identified subject ID, COVID-19 status, age in years and sex. Where available, HLA class I and class II types were obtained from metadata supplied by the sample provider rather than from assay-based typing.

Trimmed from V: 6 bases; trimmed from J: 4 bases; junction bases lacking a gene match: 4. The germline V gene specifies ENHRY as CDR1 and SYGVKD as CDR2. CDR3 length: 14 amino acids, cysteine to phenylalanine. Only CDR3 DNA is held: 42 bases, read in frame from base 1. Paper-wide results and their limitations: Clinical and demographic metadata were provided uncurated, with the amount varying by source and participant.

The immunoSEQ Assay, a bias-controlled multiplex PCR, was used to amplify TCRbeta CDR3 regions from genomic DNA. In the source study's methods: The number of nucleated cells in each sample was estimated by amplification of reference gene primers within the assay. To quantify the absolute abundance of each unique TCRbeta CDR3 rearrangement, sequence reads were collapsed and filtered. For each sample, productive Simpson clonality was calculated by taking the square root of Simpson's diversity index across productive rearrangements. TCRdb provides this immuneACCESS table in a form limited to in-frame rearrangements. Some clones are lacking; in checked studies, under half of them reflect an unresolved V gene, and why the rest are absent is not known. V and J calls and clone size are copied from that table; D and trimming were computed from the DNA. The sample table lists approximately 210,000 clones, over 75% of them with a count of one. The ten most abundant clones make up about 5% of the sample.

This clone came up once. This clone's antigen is unknown. No base quality values were provided; no much bigger clone lies one nucleotide off. Whole blood was collected in K2EDTA tubes by collaborating institutions according to the institutions' own protocols. For TCRbeta analysis, collaborators shipped samples in one of three forms: frozen whole blood, isolated PBMCs, or DNA extracted from either of those sample types. The chain is made from TRBV10-3 and TRBJ1-5; 9 central nucleotides agree with TRBD1. The sequenced sample was peripheral blood. The receptor was derived from a woman in her forties with acute or convalescent COVID-19. This receptor carries the CDR3 CAIREGQGNQPQHF. The bases read TGTGCCATCAGGGAGGGACAGGGAAATCAGCCCCAGCATTTT.